This TCR beta chain was captured in a study of T cell responses to AZD1222 COVID-19 vaccine. Germline CDR1 reads SEHNR; CDR2 reads FQNEAQ (reference sequence). With 5 bases removed from V and 2 bases from J, the gap between germline ends came to 3 bases. This CDR3 region has 11 residues. Profiling relied on immunoSEQ multiplex PCR, and the TCRdb table lists in-frame clones only, not all of them. The profile shows 140,000 to 150,000 clones, roughly 92% of them singletons. This sequence joins TRBV7-9 and TRBJ2-5, with D hard to call. Specimen: peripheral blood, collected on day 0 of AZD1222 vaccination. The clonotype was recovered from an adult in good health. The CDR3 loop reads CASSVQETQYF. The CDR3, as DNA: TGTGCCAGCAGCGTACAAGAGACCCAGTACTTC.